Reported below is one T cell receptor (beta chain). Its antigen is as yet unknown. This sample stems from a study of OX40 agonist ivuxolimab in advanced cancers. Per germline, CDR1 KGHSH and CDR2 LQKENI. The V end lost 2 bases, the J end lost 0 bases, and 10 bases lay between the germline ends. This CDR3 comprises 15 residues. Study outcomes and limitations: Blood T cells, both CD4+ and CD8+, expanded clonally by week 6 at 0.1 to 3.0 mg/kg. In the 0.1-3.0 mg/kg groups, partial responders showed among the lowest expansion.

The assay was immunoSEQ multiplex PCR, and TCRdb's table has in-frame clones only and misses some. Of some 75,000 clones in the sample, 85% were seen once. Specimen: CD4+ or CD8+ T cells sorted from blood, collected in a trial of the OX40 agonist ivuxolimab. The receptor was derived from an adult with an advanced solid tumor such as melanoma, head and neck, liver or kidney cancer. The chain carries TRBV18 and TRBJ1-1; D ambiguous. Written as DNA, the CDR3 is TGTGCCAGCTCACCATACGGACCCATGAACACTGAAGCTTTCTTT. This translates into CASSPYGPMNTEAFF.